The next 26 T cell receptor beta chains were all read from a single sample in a study of T cells in Graves' hyperthyroidism and ophthalmopathy. Using RNA transcripts as the source, TCR beta CDR3 regions were amplified. The HTBI primer set served for first-round RT-PCR of the TCR CDR3. TCRdb used MiXCR to reprocess the multiplex PCR reads, holding one entry per CDR3 protein. The sample carries approximately 600,000 distinct CDR3 sequences, around 14% recorded once. The sample consisted of blood. Receptors originate from a woman aged 18-35 years with Graves' ophthalmopathy.

Worth noting for this clonotype: One base away lies a much larger clone, so this may be a sequencing read error. The chain has TRBV7-2 and TRBJ2-7; tentatively, D is TRBD1 (6 bases). V was pared by 1 base and J by 9 bases, with 16 bases between. This CDR3 contains 14 residues. Per the germline V gene, CDR1 is SGHTA and CDR2 is FQGNSA. This CDR3 reads CASSLGTARWGQYF. CDR3 DNA sequence: TGTGCCAGCAGCTTAGGGACAGCCCGGTGGGGGCAGTACTTC.

This clonotype was observed many times. The V and J genes are TRBV11-3 and TRBJ2-2; TRBD1 aligns across 8 bases. CDR1 is SGHNT and CDR2 is YENEEA in the germline V gene. The CDR3 sequence is 20 residues long. The V segment lost 5 bases and the J segment 0 bases; nucleotides outside the gene matches: 17. The CDR3 spells CASSRPWPGGSGANTGELFF. DNA for the CDR3: TGTGCCAGCAGCCGACCGTGGCCAGGGGGCTCCGGCGCGAACACCGGGGAGCTGTTTTTT.

This clonotype was detected only once. Since a much larger clone is just one base distant, this may be a read error. The chain is built from TRBV2 and TRBJ2-7, with D tentatively TRBD1 (6 bases). The CDR3 runs to 14 residues. The V gene's germline CDR1 is SNHLY and CDR2 FYNNEI. V was cut by 6 bases and J by 2 bases, with 14 bases left in between. CDR3 coding DNA: TGTGCCAGCAGCCCTCAGGGGCTTCCCTACGAGCAGTACTTC. Translation gives CASSPQGLPYEQYF. The full variable domain, rest sourced from reference TRBV2 and TRBJ2-7, is EPEVTQTPSHQVTQMGQEVILRCVPISNHLYFYWYRQILGQKVEFLVSFYNNEISEKSEIFDDQFSVERPDGSNFTLKIRSTKLEDSAMYFCASSPQGLPYEQYFGPGTRLTVT.

The chain couples TRBV28 to TRBJ2-7; 7 nucleotides agree with TRBD1. The V gene end was trimmed by 8 bases and the J gene end by 4 bases; junction bases not matched to a gene: 8. This CDR3 comprises 13 residues. Germline assignment: CDR1 MDHEN and CDR2 SYDVKM. CDR3 in amino acids: CASPPGQNYEQYF. The CDR3 coding sequence is TGTGCCAGCCCCCCGGGACAGAATTACGAGCAGTACTTC.

At least ten counts were recorded for this clonotype. The genes are TRBV11-3 and TRBJ1-1; D remains unclear. CDR1 is SGHNT, CDR2 YENEEA, per germline. CDR3 length: 16 amino acids. The V end was cut by 1 base, the J end by 4 bases, with 16 bases between. CDR3 sequence: CASSLVWRHAGTEAFF. The CDR3, as DNA: TGTGCCAGCAGCTTAGTGTGGCGACACGCTGGCACTGAAGCTTTCTTT.

This clonotype was seen a handful of times. The chain uses TRBV7-6 and TRBJ2-3; tentative D call: TRBD2 (6 bases). Trimming shortened V by 8 bases and J by 4 bases, and 13 bases separated the two germline ends. Germline-derived CDR1 and CDR2 are SGHVS and FNYEAQ. The CDR3 totals 13 residues. CDR3 bases: TGTGCCAGCCGACGGGAGTTGGCAGATACGCAGTATTTT. Residues: CASRRELADTQYF.

This clonotype was observed a handful of times. The chain employs TRBV4-1 and TRBJ2-1; 11 bases are shared with TRBD1. The CDR3 is made up of 16 amino acids. Germline values: CDR1 MGHRA, CDR2 YSYEKL. With 0 bases clipped from V and 3 bases from J, the junction kept 1 base outside the gene matches. CDR3 DNA sequence: TGCGCCAGCAGCCAAGAGGGACAGGGGGTCTACAATGAGCAGTTCTTC. Translating it yields CASSQEGQGVYNEQFF.

This clonotype was detected a few times. This chain uses TRBV4-2 with TRBJ2-1; weak D call: TRBD1 (6 bases). The V gene lost 3 bases and the J gene lost 7 bases, with 19 bases spanning the gap. Germline V CDR1 and CDR2: LGHNA, YNFKEQ. The CDR3 extends over 16 amino acids. CDR3 sequence (DNA): TGTGCCAGCAGCCAGGCAACCCTCTCCAGGGGAAATGAGCAGTTCTTC. As protein: CASSQATLSRGNEQFF.

Notes on this clonotype: A much larger clone differs by one base, so this may be a read error. CDR3 sequence (DNA): TGTGCTAGTGGTTCGGTACAGCATGAGCAGTTCTTC. The encoded protein is CASGSVQHEQFF. The chain recombines TRBV12-5 with TRBJ2-1; D not resolved. CDR3 length equals 12 residues. Trimming cost V 4 bases and J 8 bases, with 9 bases left between them. CDR1 and CDR2 (germline): LGHNT, FRNRAP.

The V and J genes are TRBV28 and TRBJ2-3; 14 positions agree with TRBD2. This CDR3 has 20 residues. Germline trimming cut 4 bases from V and 0 bases from J; bases unmatched to any gene: 12. Germline V gene sequence: CDR1 MDHEN, CDR2 SYDVKM. The CDR3 nucleotides are TGTGCCAGCAGTTACGGGGGACTAGCGGGAGAAGTGAGTAGCACAGATACGCAGTATTTT. Protein sequence: CASSYGGLAGEVSSTDTQYF.

This clonotype has more than one count but fewer than ten. The chain joins TRBV7-8 to TRBJ1-2; 8 positions agree with TRBD1. Germline values: CDR1 SGHVS, CDR2 FQNEAQ. V shed 3 bases, J shed 4 bases, and the junction held 4 bases outside the gene matches. The CDR3 totals 14 residues. The CDR3: CASSFEQGGYGYTF. For the CDR3, the DNA is TGTGCCAGCAGCTTCGAACAGGGGGGCTATGGCTACACCTTC.

This clonotype appeared many times. This sequence joins TRBV10-3 and TRBJ2-7, with 9 positions matching TRBD2. Per the germline V gene, CDR1 is ENHRY and CDR2 is SYGVKD. The V and J ends lost 6 bases and 1 base, in that order; junction bases with no gene match: 4. The CDR3 length is 14 residues. The CDR3 DNA sequence: TGTGCCATCAGAGGCGGGAGGGTTTCCTACGAGCAGTACTTC. It codes for CAIRGGRVSYEQYF.

This clonotype was found a few times. The V call is TRBV29-1, the J call TRBJ2-7; 7 bases align to TRBD1. J gave up 6 bases and V 7 bases, and 18 bases lay outside the gene matches. The length of the CDR3 is 15 residues. Germline V CDR1 and CDR2: SQVTM, ANQGSEA. The CDR3 reads CSAAVGGRDSGEQYF. The CDR3 DNA follows: TGCAGCGCCGCGGTAGGGGGCAGGGATAGTGGCGAGCAGTACTTC.

V and J are TRBV3-1 and TRBJ2-1; TRBD2 matches 8 bases. Germline CDR1 and CDR2: LGHDT and YNNKEL (reference sequence). The junction had 20 bases not matched to a gene; V was cut back by 0 bases and J by 7 bases. The CDR3 loop spans 20 amino acids. DNA for the CDR3: TGTGCCAGCAGCCAAGATACTCCCGGGGCGGGAGGCCACCGTAGGAATGAGCAGTTCTTC. Protein: CASSQDTPGAGGHRRNEQFF.

J is TRBJ2-2 and V is TRBV7-2; tentatively, D is TRBD2 (6 bases). This CDR3 has 16 amino acids. V was pared by 4 bases and J by 4 bases, with 16 bases between. The germline V gene encodes CDR1 SGHTA and CDR2 FQGNSA. The CDR3 region is CASSSTGEAITGELFF. CDR3 DNA sequence: TGTGCCAGCAGCTCCACTGGGGAGGCGATCACCGGGGAGCTGTTTTTT.

A note on this clonotype: A read error is possible here, since a much larger clone lies one base away. The chain is built from TRBV5-1 and TRBJ1-1; D possibly corresponds to TRBD1 (6 bases). In germline, CDR1 is SGHRS, CDR2 YFSETQ. This CDR3 contains 15 residues. The CDR3 spells CASHPGGGLNAEAFF. CDR3 DNA sequence: TGCGCCAGCCACCCAGGAGGGGGTTTGAACGCTGAAGCTTTCTTT.

The chain combines TRBV29-1 with TRBJ2-7; D is undetermined. V lost 8 bases, J lost 1 base, and 15 bases lay in between. Germline V lookup: CDR1 SQVTM, CDR2 ANQGSEA. The CDR3 is 13 amino acids. The chain's CDR3 is CSCTYSLSYEQYF. In DNA, the CDR3 is TGCAGCTGCACCTACAGCCTTTCCTACGAGCAGTACTTC.

This clonotype appeared many times. The gene calls are TRBV6-1 and TRBJ2-5; 7 positions agree with TRBD2. The CDR3 contains 15 residues. The germline gives CDR1 MNHNS, CDR2 SASEGT. The V segment lost 0 bases and the J segment 4 bases; nucleotides outside the gene matches: 5. CDR3 DNA sequence: TGTGCCAGCAGTGAAGCGGGGAGGGTGCGAGAGACCCAGTACTTC. Translated, it gives CASSEAGRVRETQYF.

This clonotype was counted ten times or more. The genes are TRBV9 and TRBJ2-7; tentative D call: TRBD1 (6 bases). The CDR3 has 14 amino acids. Germline loops: CDR1 SGDLS, CDR2 YYNGEE. V lost 3 bases and J lost 4, with 14 bases in between. CDR3 in amino acids: CASSAWDTQYEQYF. DNA of the CDR3: TGTGCCAGCAGCGCCTGGGACACCCAATACGAGCAGTACTTC.

This clonotype was observed a few times. V usage is TRBV20-1 and J usage is TRBJ1-1; D is unresolved. Germline V gene lookup returns CDR1 DFQATT and CDR2 SNEGSKA (reference sequence). Deletions cut 7 bases from V and 3 bases from J, with 12 bases between. The CDR3 spans 12 residues. The CDR3 spells CSVTNRYTEAFF. CDR3 DNA: TGCAGTGTCACTAATCGGTACACTGAAGCTTTCTTT.

This clonotype was observed a few times. This rearrangement joins TRBV3-1 to TRBJ2-7; TRBD1 is a possible D gene (6 bases). The CDR3 runs 13 residues. In germline, CDR1 is LGHDT, CDR2 YNNKEL (reference sequence). Trimming took 1 base from V and 6 from J, leaving 10 bases between them. CDR3 coding DNA: TGTGCCAGCAGCCAAGGGACAGCAACCGAGCAGTACTTC. Residues: CASSQGTATEQYF.

This clonotype occurred many times. The rearrangement joins TRBV2 to TRBJ1-2, with D unclear. The V end was cut by 4 bases, the J end by 10 bases, with 16 bases between. The CDR3 contains 13 residues. The germline V gene has CDR1 SNHLY and CDR2 FYNNEI. The CDR3 bases are TGTGCCAGCAGTGGTCGCCGTCCTACCTTCTACACCTTC. This codes for CASSGRRPTFYTF. The entire variable domain, with the rest obtained from reference TRBV2 and TRBJ1-2, is as follows: EPEVTQTPSHQVTQMGQEVILRCVPISNHLYFYWYRQILGQKVEFLVSFYNNEISEKSEIFDDQFSVERPDGSNFTLKIRSTKLEDSAMYFCASSGRRPTFYTFGSGTRLTVV.

As regards this clonotype: A much larger clone differs from this one at a single base, so this may be a read error. The CDR3: CASRFDRASLEQYF. DNA for the CDR3: TGTGCCAGCAGATTCGACAGGGCGTCTCTCGAGCAGTACTTC. The V gene is TRBV12-3 or TRBV12-4, the J gene TRBJ2-7; 7 bases are a match to TRBD1. J was trimmed by 6 bases and V by 6 bases; bases with no gene match: 11. The CDR3 contains 14 residues.

There are many counts of this clonotype. This chain joins TRBV12-3 or TRBV12-4 and TRBJ2-1; the D gene is possibly TRBD2 (6 bases). Trimming removed 2 bases from V and 6 bases from J, with 14 bases in between. The CDR3 totals 15 residues. CDR3 nucleotides: TGTGCCAGCAGTTTAATCGGGGGTGTCTTCAATGAGCAGTTCTTC. Translation gives CASSLIGGVFNEQFF.

V gene TRBV10-1 combines with J gene TRBJ2-3; the D is unclear. In germline, CDR1 is WNHNN, CDR2 SYGVQD (reference sequence). The CDR3 extends over 9 amino acids. V was clipped by 5 bases and J by 14 bases, with 8 bases between them. As DNA, the CDR3 is TGCGCCAGCAGTAGTGGGGTGTATTTT. It translates to CASSSGVYF.

This chain uses TRBV5-1 with TRBJ1-2; TRBD1 is a possible D gene (6 bases). CDR3 length: 14 amino acids. Germline-derived CDR1 and CDR2 are SGHRS and YFSETQ. The V and J ends lost 4 bases and 0 bases respectively, with 10 bases between them. The CDR3: CASSRGGPNYGYTF. The CDR3, as DNA: TGCGCCAGCAGCCGGGGGGGGCCTAACTATGGCTACACCTTC.